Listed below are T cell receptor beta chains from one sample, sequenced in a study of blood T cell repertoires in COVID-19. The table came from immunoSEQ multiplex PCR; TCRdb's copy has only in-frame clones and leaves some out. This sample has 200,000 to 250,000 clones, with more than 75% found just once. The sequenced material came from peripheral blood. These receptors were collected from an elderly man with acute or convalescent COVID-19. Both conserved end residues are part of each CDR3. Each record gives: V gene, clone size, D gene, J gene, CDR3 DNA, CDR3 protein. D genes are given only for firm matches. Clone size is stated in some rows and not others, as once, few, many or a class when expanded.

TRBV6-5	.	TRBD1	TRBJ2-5	TGTGCCAGCATTCTGACAGGGGGGCCTCAAGAGACCCAGTACTTC	CASILTGGPQETQYF
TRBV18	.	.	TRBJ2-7	TGTGCCAGCTCACCACCGAGGGGGGGGGACTCCTACGAGCAGTACTTC	CASSPPRGGDSYEQYF
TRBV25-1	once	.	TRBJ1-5	TGTGCCAGCAGTAACGGAGGTCAGCCCCAGCATTTT	CASSNGGQPQHF
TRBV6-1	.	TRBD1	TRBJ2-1	TGTGCCAGCAGTGAAGCCGCCGGGACAGTTGTCTTTGCCGTCAATGAGCAGTTCTTC	CASSEAAGTVVFAVNEQFF
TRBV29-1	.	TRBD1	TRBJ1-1	TGCAGCGGTTCCGGGACAGGGGTCACTGAAGCTTTCTTT	CSGSGTGVTEAFF
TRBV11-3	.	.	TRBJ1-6	TGTGCCAGCAGCCGGGAAGCAGTTAATTCACCCCTCCACTTT	CASSREAVNSPLHF
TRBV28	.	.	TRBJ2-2	TGTGCCAGCAGACAGGGCGCGACCGGGGAGCTGTTTTTT	CASRQGATGELFF
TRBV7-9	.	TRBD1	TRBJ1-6	TGTGCCAGCAGCTCGACTTTGGGACAGCCCGCCTTT	CASSSTLGQPAF
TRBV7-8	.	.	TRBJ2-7	TGTGCCAGCAGCTTAGGCGGCGGCTCCTACGAGCAGTACTTC	CASSLGGGSYEQYF
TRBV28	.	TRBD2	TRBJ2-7	TGTGCCAGCAGTCCGGGACTAGCGTTTATGGAGCAGTACTTC	CASSPGLAFMEQYF
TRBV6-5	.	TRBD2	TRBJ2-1	TGTGCCAGCAATATAGCGGGGGGTGGGGAGCAGTTCTTC	CASNIAGGGEQFF
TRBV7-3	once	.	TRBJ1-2	TGTGCCAGCAGCCTAGGGGACTATGGCTACACCTTC	CASSLGDYGYTF
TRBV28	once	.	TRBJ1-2	TGTGCCAGCAGTAGCCCGGGGGGAGGGACGGATGGCTACACCTTC	CASSSPGGGTDGYTF
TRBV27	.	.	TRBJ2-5	TGTGCCAGCAATCTACAGGGCGGCCCTGAAGAGACCCAGTACTTC	CASNLQGGPEETQYF
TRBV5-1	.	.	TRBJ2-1	TGCGCCAGCAGCTTGGACGTCAGCAATGAGCAGTTCTTC	CASSLDVSNEQFF
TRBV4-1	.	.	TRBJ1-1	TGCGCCAGCAGCCAAGCCCCCACAGGGTTGAACACTGAAGCTTTCTTT	CASSQAPTGLNTEAFF
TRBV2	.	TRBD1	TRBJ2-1	TGTGCCAGCAGTAAAACAGGGGGCTATGAGCAGTTCTTC	CASSKTGGYEQFF
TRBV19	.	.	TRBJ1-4	TGTGCCAGTAGACCTCGGGTTGCAACTAATGAAAAACTGTTTTTT	CASRPRVATNEKLFF
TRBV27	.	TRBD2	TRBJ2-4	TGTGCCAGCAGTCACCCCATGGGGGGGGTAAACATTCAGTACTTC	CASSHPMGGVNIQYF
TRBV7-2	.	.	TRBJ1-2	TGTGCCAGCAGCCGCGGTGGCGTTGGAGGCTACACCTTC	CASSRGGVGGYTF
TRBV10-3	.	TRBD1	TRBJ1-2	TGTGCCATCAGTCGCCCGGACAGGCTGTATGGCTACACCTTC	CAISRPDRLYGYTF
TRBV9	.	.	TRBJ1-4	TGTGCCAGCAGCGTAGACCGGAACGGGAAACTGTTTTTT	CASSVDRNGKLFF
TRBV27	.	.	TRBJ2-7	TGTGCCAGCAGTTTCAGGGGCGATTCATACGAGCAGTACTTC	CASSFRGDSYEQYF
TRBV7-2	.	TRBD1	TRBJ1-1	TGTGCCAGCAGCAGAACAGGGGGTGTGTATACTGAAGCTTTCTTT	CASSRTGGVYTEAFF